The text below deals with one T cell receptor (beta chain). This clonotype has a handful of counts. What antigen it recognizes has not been identified. No much larger clone exists at a distance of one base, and base qualities are not known. The sample comes from a study of post-analysis software for immune sequencing data (dated by TCRdb to between 2014 and 2016). In terms of the full investigation: Relapsing-remitting, secondary progressive and progressive-relapsing multiple sclerosis were recorded as disease courses, and subtype annotation was lacking for some patients. The multiple sclerosis patient repertoires were compared with more than 9 previously published healthy control repertoires from donors aged about 6 to 25 years. A subset of samples was prepared in parallel using single-end sample barcoding, then pooled and co-amplified after Illumina adapter ligation.

To prepare the library, PCR was applied. The sequencer was an Illumina HiSeq 2500. To reduce PCR and sequencing biases, unique molecular identifiers were incorporated into the TCR beta cDNA libraries. Every 1 to 10 million input T cells yielded approximately 500,000 cDNA molecules, meaning each molecule approximated one T cell. The same protocol used for the earlier healthy control dataset was applied to prepare and sequence the patient libraries. Within a given batch, samples were prepared together, multiplexed and sequenced on the same HiSeq lane. On the authors' methods: Raw barcoded reads were processed with MIGEC, discarding single-read molecular identifier groups before consensus assembly and CDR3 extraction. VDJtools was used for post-analysis of the clonotype tables, and diversity was normalized by down-sampling every dataset to the size of the smallest sample. To correct batch-related cross-sample contamination, repertoire overlap clustering matched CDR3 amino acid sequences but not nucleotide sequences. The public reads were reprocessed in TCRdb via fastp at Q25 and MiXCR, keeping in-frame beta chains. CDR3 protein duplicates are merged, each entry listing the most common genes and DNA. It is TCRdb's table, rather than the study itself, that gives the V and J calls and clone size. The sample has hundreds of thousands of distinct CDR3 sequences on record, roughly half of them singletons. Roughly 4.4% of the sample comes from the top ten.

To demonstrate the VDJtools post-analysis software, the study profiled TCR beta repertoires from the peripheral blood of under 15 young patients with multiple sclerosis. The multiple sclerosis patients were children and adolescents ranging in age from roughly 6 to 15 years. The CDR1 and CDR2 encoded by the germline V gene are ENHRY and SYGVKD. The CDR3 covers 14 residues, taking in both the cysteine and the phenylalanine. Here the CDR3 DNA is all that survives: 42 bases in frame from base 1. Cut back by 0 bases and 2 bases, the V and J ends lie 8 bases apart. Overall study results and their limits: Roughly 5 TRBV segments, including TRBV5-6, TRBV5-1 and TRBV20-1, were significantly more frequent in patients than controls. Direct clustering with F measure revealed strong co-clustering of samples prepared in the same batch, which led to a batch-effect correction. The control group was slightly older than the multiple sclerosis patient group. Normalized Chao1 diversity was significantly lower in multiple sclerosis patients than controls, suggesting substantial peripheral T-cell clonal expansion.

This TCR came from a girl aged 5 to 17 with multiple sclerosis. The source material was blood. This receptor chain uses TRBV10-3 and TRBJ2-7; D gene: possibly TRBD1, on 5 matching bases. Here is the DNA: TGTGCCATCAGTGAGTCGAAGGACACCTACGAGCAGTACTTC. Its translation reads: CAISESKDTYEQYF.